One T cell receptor (beta chain) is described in this entry. Its antigen is not identified. Sequenced by immunoSEQ multiplex PCR; TCRdb stores in-frame clones only, minus some. Of some 70,000 clones listed, about nine tenths are singletons. This entry comes from a study of OX40 agonist ivuxolimab in advanced cancers. Per germline, CDR1 SGHRS and CDR2 YFSETQ. The CDR3 runs 13 residues. The germline V and J ends were trimmed by 1 base and 7 bases, with 11 bases remaining between them. Overall study results and limits: Low clonal expansion, among the lowest seen, marked partial responders at 0.1-3.0 mg/kg.

This chain uses TRBV5-1 with TRBJ1-1, with unresolved D. The sequence was collected from an adult with an advanced solid tumor such as melanoma, head and neck, liver or kidney cancer. This specimen consisted of CD4+ or CD8+ T cells sorted from blood, obtained in a trial of the OX40 agonist ivuxolimab. The CDR3: CASSLSGGIEAFF. The CDR3 DNA reads TGCGCCAGCAGCTTGTCTGGCGGAATTGAAGCTTTCTTT.